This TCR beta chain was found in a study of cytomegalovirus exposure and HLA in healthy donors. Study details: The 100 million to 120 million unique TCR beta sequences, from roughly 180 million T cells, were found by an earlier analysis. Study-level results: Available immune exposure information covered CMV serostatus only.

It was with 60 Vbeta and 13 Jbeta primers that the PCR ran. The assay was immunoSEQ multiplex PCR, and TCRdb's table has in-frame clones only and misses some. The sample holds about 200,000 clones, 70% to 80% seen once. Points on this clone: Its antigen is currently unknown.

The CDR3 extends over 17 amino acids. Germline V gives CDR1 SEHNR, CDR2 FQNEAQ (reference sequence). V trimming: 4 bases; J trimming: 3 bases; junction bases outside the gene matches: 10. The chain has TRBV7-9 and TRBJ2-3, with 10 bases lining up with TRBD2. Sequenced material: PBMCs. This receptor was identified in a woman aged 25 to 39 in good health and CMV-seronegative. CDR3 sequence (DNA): TGTGCCAGCAGCTCCACCCTAGCGGGAGAGGTTACAGATACGCAGTATTTT. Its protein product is CASSSTLAGEVTDTQYF.